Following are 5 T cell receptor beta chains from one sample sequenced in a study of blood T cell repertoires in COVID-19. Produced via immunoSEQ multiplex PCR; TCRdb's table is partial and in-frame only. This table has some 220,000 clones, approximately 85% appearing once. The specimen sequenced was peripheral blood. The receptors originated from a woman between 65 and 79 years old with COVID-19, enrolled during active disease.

The CDR3 spells CASSLAGRTNTEAFF. The CDR3 DNA reads TGTGCCAGCAGCTTGGCCGGACGGACAAACACTGAAGCTTTCTTT. This chain uses TRBV5-4 with TRBJ1-1; perhaps TRBD1 as D (5 bases). Trimming shortened V by 0 bases and J by 2 bases, and 11 bases separated the two germline ends. This CDR3 spans 15 amino acids. Germline V lookup: CDR1 SGHNT, CDR2 YYREEE (reference sequence).

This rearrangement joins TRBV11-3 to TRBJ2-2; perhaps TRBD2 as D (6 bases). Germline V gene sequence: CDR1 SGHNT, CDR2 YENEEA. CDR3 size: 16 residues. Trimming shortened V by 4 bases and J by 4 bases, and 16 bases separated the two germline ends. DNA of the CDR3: TGTGCCAGCAGCTCTCCGGGACTTCAAGGCACCGGGGAGCTGTTTTTT. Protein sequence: CASSSPGLQGTGELFF. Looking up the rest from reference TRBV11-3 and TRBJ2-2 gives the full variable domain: EAGVVQSPRYKIIEKKQPVAFWCNPISGHNTLYWYLQNLGQGPELLIRYENEEAVDDSQLPKDRFSAERLKGVDSTLKIQPAELGDSAVYLCASSSPGLQGTGELFFGEGSRLTVL.

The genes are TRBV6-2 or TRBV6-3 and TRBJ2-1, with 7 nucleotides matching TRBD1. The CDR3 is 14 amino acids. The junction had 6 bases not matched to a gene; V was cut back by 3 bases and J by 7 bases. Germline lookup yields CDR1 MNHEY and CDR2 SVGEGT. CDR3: CASSYTQQGNEQFF. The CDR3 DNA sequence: TGTGCCAGCAGTTATACACAACAGGGGAATGAGCAGTTCTTC.

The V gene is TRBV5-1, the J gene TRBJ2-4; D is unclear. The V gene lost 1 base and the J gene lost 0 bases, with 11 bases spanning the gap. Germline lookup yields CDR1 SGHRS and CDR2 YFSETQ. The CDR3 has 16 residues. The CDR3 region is CASSLNDGVAKNIQYF. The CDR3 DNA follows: TGCGCCAGCAGCTTGAACGACGGAGTAGCCAAAAACATTCAGTACTTC.

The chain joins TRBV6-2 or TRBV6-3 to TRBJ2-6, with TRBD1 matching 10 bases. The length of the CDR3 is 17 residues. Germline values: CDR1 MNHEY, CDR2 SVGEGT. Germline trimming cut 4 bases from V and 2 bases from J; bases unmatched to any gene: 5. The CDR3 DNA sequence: TGTGCCAGCAGTTCGGGACAGGGGAGAACTGGGGCCAACGTCCTGACTTTC. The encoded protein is CASSSGQGRTGANVLTF.